This T cell receptor beta chain was sequenced during a study of graft-versus-host responses after intestinal transplantation. In the study overall: The study gave all recipients anti-thymocyte globulin induction, then tacrolimus and steroids for 2 to 3 years.

Clones were read by immunoSEQ multiplex PCR, and TCRdb kept only the in-frame ones, dropping some. The repertoire includes more than 85,000 clones, roughly 92% of them detected once, and about 0.07% sits in the top ten. Worth noting for this clone: As yet, its antigen is unknown.

Study-level points and caveats: Marrow from the recipient contained GvH clones, some of which had appeared first in ileum or blood.

CDR1 is LNHNV, CDR2 YYDKDF, per germline (reference sequence). This CDR3 has 15 residues. V gave up 3 bases and J gave up 0 bases; unmatched junction bases: 4. The chain combines TRBV15 with TRBJ2-7, with TRBD1 matching 8 bases. The clonotype comes from a human donor who was the organ donor for an intestinal transplant. The input for sequencing was unstimulated CD8+ T cells sorted from spleen or lymph node cells, taken before transplant. CDR3 region: CATSSYRGSSYEQYF. In DNA, the CDR3 is TGTGCCACCAGCAGCTACAGGGGGAGCTCCTACGAGCAGTACTTC.